The TCR beta chain under discussion was sequenced for a study of Ad26.COV2.S vaccination and SARS-CoV-2 variants. Study results and limitations: Possible underestimation of total T cell responses by the TCR breadth and depth analyses was noted.

This CDR3 is 14 amino acids long. V lost 2 bases to trimming and J lost 8 bases, with 11 bases between them. CDR1 is SGDLS, CDR2 YYNGEE, per germline. Documented treatment: 19 received Ad26.COV2.S at low or high dose, single or two shots; about 5 received placebo; per-sample allocation not given. Collection of the samples took place on day 63 after the first injection of vaccine or placebo. TCRdb's table, derived via immunoSEQ multiplex PCR, lists solely in-frame clones and lacks some. The sample has 300,000 to 400,000 clones; roughly 91% are singletons. To note about this clone: Its antigen is not identified. Other DNA sequences from this sample encode an identical CDR3 as well.

This receptor was identified in a person between 18 and 59 years old who received the Ad26.COV2.S COVID-19 vaccine or a placebo. The starting material was peripheral blood, obtained in a trial of Ad26.COV2.S vaccine versus placebo. The gene calls are TRBV9 and TRBJ1-6; D might be TRBD1 (5 bases). The CDR3 loop is CASSVGPGDSPLHF. CDR3 nucleotides: TGTGCCAGCAGCGTTGGGCCGGGGGATTCACCCCTCCACTTT.